The 20 T cell receptor beta chains reported below all come from one sample, sequenced in a study of cytomegalovirus exposure and HLA in healthy donors. 60 Vbeta and 13 Jbeta primers were used in PCR. Profiled with immunoSEQ multiplex PCR; TCRdb holds only in-frame clones, not every one. The top ten hold 1% to 1.5% of the sample, which has about 130,000 clones, around 77% seen once. Material for sequencing was PBMCs. The source is a man aged 50 or older in good health and CMV-seronegative.

This clone was recorded a few times. J is TRBJ2-3 and V is TRBV25-1; D may be TRBD1 (6 bases). V was cut by 4 bases and J by 6 bases, with 20 bases left in between. Germline CDR1 MGHDK, CDR2 SYGVNS. The CDR3 spans 16 residues. In DNA form, the CDR3 reads TGTGCCAGCAGTGCCAGGCTGGGCAGGGGCGAGGATACGCAGTATTTT. Translation: CASSARLGRGEDTQYF.

The gene calls are TRBV11-3 and TRBJ2-7; the match to TRBD1 covers 10 bases. This CDR3 has 16 amino acids. After removal of 5 bases from V and 2 bases from J, the junction contained 9 bases not matched to a gene. The V gene's germline CDR1 is SGHNT and CDR2 YENEEA. CDR3 sequence: CASSQTGTGAPYEQYF. CDR3 in DNA: TGTGCCAGCAGCCAAACCGGGACAGGGGCGCCCTACGAGCAGTACTTC.

The rearrangement links TRBV19 to TRBJ2-5; perhaps TRBD2 as D (6 bases). The J call is in doubt because the DNA end fits TRBJ2-7 better. The germline V gene encodes CDR1 LNHDA and CDR2 SQIVND (reference sequence). This CDR3 is built from 11 residues. Here the CDR3 reads CASSGGYEQYF. DNA of the CDR3: TGTGCCAGTAGTGGAGGGTACGAGCAGTACTTC.

This chain's CDR3 is CASSSRGGLNTGELFF. CDR3 nucleotide sequence: TGTGCCAGCAGTTCGAGGGGGGGCTTGAACACCGGGGAGCTGTTTTTT. The V gene is TRBV27, the J gene TRBJ2-2; a possible D gene is TRBD2 (7 bases). Germline CDR1 and CDR2: MNHEY and SMNVEV (reference sequence). Trimming left V 4 bases short and J 1 base short, with 13 bases between. This CDR3 is 16 amino acids long.

This clone was recorded at least ten times. V is TRBV5-6 and J is TRBJ2-7, with D perhaps matching TRBD2 (6 bases). The CDR3 covers 14 residues. Germline lookup yields CDR1 SGHDT and CDR2 YYEEEE. V gave up 2 bases and J gave up 1 base, with 10 bases separating them. DNA of the CDR3: TGTGCCAGCAGCTTTATTGGGGGGTCCTACGAGCAGTACTTC. It translates to CASSFIGGSYEQYF.

This clone has just one count. The rearrangement joins TRBV11-2 to TRBJ2-1, with TRBD2 matching over 11 bases. The V gene's germline CDR1 is SGHAT and CDR2 FQNNGV. The CDR3 length is 16 residues. The ends lost 6 bases at V and 2 bases at J; junction bases unmatched: 6. The CDR3 loop is CASRTPGLAAYNEQFF. The CDR3 DNA follows: TGTGCCAGCAGAACCCCGGGACTAGCGGCCTACAATGAGCAGTTCTTC.

The genes are TRBV19 and TRBJ2-2, with a tentative D call TRBD2 (6 bases). CDR1 is LNHDA, CDR2 SQIVND, per germline (reference sequence). CDR3 length: 19 residues. Trimming shortened V by 5 bases and J by 0 bases, and 22 bases separated the two germline ends. The CDR3: CASSAGTGEVDANTGELFF. The CDR3 nucleotides are TGTGCCAGTAGTGCTGGGACTGGGGAGGTGGACGCGAACACCGGGGAGCTGTTTTTT.

V is TRBV27 and J is TRBJ2-5, with D perhaps matching TRBD1 (6 bases). The V gene's germline CDR1 is MNHEY and CDR2 SMNVEV (reference sequence). V was clipped by 2 bases and J by 5 bases, with 15 bases between them. The length of the CDR3 is 15 residues. CDR3 protein: CASSLRWGRGETQYF. CDR3 in DNA: TGTGCCAGCAGTTTAAGGTGGGGGCGAGGGGAGACCCAGTACTTC.

The table lists this clone with a count of one. The V gene is TRBV9, the J gene TRBJ1-1; unclear D gene. Germline V gene data show CDR1 as SGDLS and CDR2 as YYNGEE. The CDR3 has 18 amino acids. With 0 bases removed from V and 0 bases from J, the gap between germline ends came to 18 bases. CDR3 nucleotide sequence: TGTGCCAGCAGCGTAGGGCGGGCTTCGGGCAGGATGAACACTGAAGCTTTCTTT. Amino acid sequence: CASSVGRASGRMNTEAFF.

This sequence joins TRBV6-1 and TRBJ2-5; D not resolved. The V gene lost 6 bases and the J gene lost 3 bases, with 5 bases spanning the gap. Germline CDR1 MNHNS, CDR2 SASEGT. This CDR3 is 11 amino acids long. In DNA form, the CDR3 reads TGTGCCAGCAGCCCAAAAGAGACCCAGTACTTC. Residues: CASSPKETQYF.

This clone was counted between two and nine times. The genes are TRBV2 and TRBJ1-5, with D unresolved. Looked up from germline, CDR1 is SNHLY and CDR2 is FYNNEI. The CDR3 totals 15 residues. Trimming removed 1 base at V and 6 bases at J, with 13 bases between. CDR3 nucleotides: TGTGCCAGCAGTGAAGATCGGGAGGGATTTCAGCCCCAGCATTTT. Encoded protein: CASSEDREGFQPQHF.

The chain links TRBV4-1 to TRBJ1-4, with 8 bases identical to TRBD1. In germline, CDR1 is MGHRA, CDR2 YSYEKL. With V trimmed by 1 base and J by 7 bases, 8 bases remained unmatched. The CDR3 spans 16 residues. The CDR3 loop reads CASSQGAGGRSEKLFF. In nucleotides, the CDR3 is TGCGCCAGCAGCCAAGGAGCAGGGGGCAGGAGTGAAAAACTGTTTTTT.

The chain links TRBV30 to TRBJ1-2; 8 positions agree with TRBD1. Germline V lookup: CDR1 GTSNPN, CDR2 SVGIG (reference sequence). This CDR3 region has 14 residues. V dropped 4 bases and J dropped 4; count of bases not matched to a gene: 8. CDR3 sequence (DNA): TGTGCCTGGAAGAAGGACAGGGTGGGCTATGGCTACACCTTC. Its translation: CAWKKDRVGYGYTF.

The rearrangement uses TRBV6-5 and TRBJ2-7; 8 bases align to TRBD2. The junction had 12 bases not matched to a gene; V was cut back by 9 bases and J by 5 bases. This CDR3 is built from 14 residues. The germline V gene has CDR1 MNHEY and CDR2 SVGAGI. CDR3 in amino acids: CASKIGGVRNEQYF. CDR3 sequence (DNA): TGTGCCAGTAAGATCGGGGGGGTACGAAACGAGCAGTACTTC.

The V and J genes are TRBV6-1 and TRBJ1-4, with a weak D call TRBD1 (5 bases). Per germline, CDR1 MNHNS and CDR2 SASEGT. With 2 bases removed from V and 8 bases from J, the gap between germline ends came to 15 bases. The CDR3 spans 15 residues. CDR3 coding DNA: TGTGCCAGCAGTGAATCAAGGGGCGGAGAAGAAAAACTGTTTTTT. Residues: CASSESRGGEEKLFF.

This sequence joins TRBV7-9 and TRBJ2-5; TRBD1 matches at 8 bases. CDR3 length: 14 residues. Germline CDR1 and CDR2: SEHNR and FQNEAQ (reference sequence). With V trimmed by 4 bases and J by 1 base, 2 bases remained unmatched. This chain's CDR3 is CASSSDRAQETQYF. The CDR3 coding sequence is TGTGCCAGCAGCTCGGACAGGGCCCAAGAGACCCAGTACTTC.

This clone has more than one count but fewer than ten. J is TRBJ1-2 and V is TRBV7-9; TRBD1 is a possible D gene (5 bases). This CDR3 has 12 amino acids. Trimming took 3 bases from V and 6 from J, leaving 8 bases between them. Germline-derived CDR1 and CDR2 are SEHNR and FQNEAQ (reference sequence). CDR3 loop: CASSFRQNGYTF. In DNA, the CDR3 is TGTGCCAGCAGCTTTAGACAGAATGGCTACACCTTC.

The chain links TRBV30 to TRBJ1-5; unclear D gene. Germline V gene data show CDR1 as GTSNPN and CDR2 as SVGIG (reference sequence). Trimming removed 1 base from V and 5 bases from J, with 9 bases in between. The CDR3 sequence is 13 residues long. CDR3 coding DNA: TGTGCCTGGAGTGCACTAGGCGATCAGCCCCAGCATTTT. This encodes CAWSALGDQPQHF.

The chain uses TRBV7-8 and TRBJ2-5; D remains unclear. The germline CDR1 and CDR2 sequences are SGHVS and FQNEAQ. Trimming stripped 3 bases from V and 4 bases from J, with 12 bases between. The length of the CDR3 is 14 residues. CDR3 sequence: CASSLVTRRETQYF. Here the CDR3 DNA reads TGTGCCAGCAGCTTGGTGACAAGGCGAGAGACCCAGTACTTC.

The gene calls are TRBV29-1 and TRBJ2-2; 7 bases are a match to TRBD2. The CDR3 length is 14 residues. Trimming cost V 4 bases and J 7 bases; bases outside gene matches: 9. Germline-derived CDR1 and CDR2 are SQVTM and ANQGSEA. The CDR3 DNA is TGCAGCGTTGCATTCGGAGGGAGGGTCGGGGAGCTGTTTTTT. It codes for CSVAFGGRVGELFF.